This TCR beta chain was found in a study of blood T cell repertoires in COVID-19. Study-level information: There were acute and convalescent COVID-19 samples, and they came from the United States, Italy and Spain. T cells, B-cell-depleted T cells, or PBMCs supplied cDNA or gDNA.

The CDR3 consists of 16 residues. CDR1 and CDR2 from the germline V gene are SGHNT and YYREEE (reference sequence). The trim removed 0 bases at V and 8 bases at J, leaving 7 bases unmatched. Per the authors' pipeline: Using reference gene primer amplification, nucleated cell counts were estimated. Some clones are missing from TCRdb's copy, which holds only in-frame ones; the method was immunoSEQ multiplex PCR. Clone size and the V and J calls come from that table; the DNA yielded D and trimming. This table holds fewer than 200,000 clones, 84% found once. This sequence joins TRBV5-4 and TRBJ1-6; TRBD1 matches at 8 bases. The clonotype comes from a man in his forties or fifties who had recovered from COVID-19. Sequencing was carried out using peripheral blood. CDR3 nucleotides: TGTGCCAGCAGCTTGGCTTTGGACAGGGTATATTCACCCCTCCACTTT. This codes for CASSLALDRVYSPLHF.